This TCR beta chain originates from a study of blood T cell repertoires in COVID-19. Germline-derived CDR1 and CDR2 are SGHTS and YDEGEE. The CDR3 is 17 residues long. J was trimmed by 0 bases and V by 3 bases; bases with no gene match: 10. Generated by immunoSEQ multiplex PCR, the TCRdb table keeps only in-frame clones and is missing some. Of around 150,000 clones in the sample, roughly 90% are singletons; the top ten hold 6% to 8.5%. Assignments of participants to cohorts depended upon their own reported clinical history. In Cohort 3, a recovered donor had either two negative PCRs, clearance, or symptom resolution.

The sequenced sample consisted of PBMCs or T cells enriched from blood (not recorded which). The rearrangement joins TRBV5-8 to TRBJ1-2; 8 nucleotides line up with TRBD1. The sequence was collected from a woman between 45 and 65 years old who had recovered from COVID-19. CDR3 sequence reads: CASSSRRTGRANYGYTF. DNA for the CDR3: TGTGCCAGCAGCTCGAGACGGACAGGGCGAGCTAACTATGGCTACACCTTC.